This TCR beta chain derives from a study of blood T cell repertoires in COVID-19. On the study more broadly: Acute and convalescent COVID-19 samples came from the United States, Italy and Spain.

Trimming took 5 bases from V and 5 from J, leaving 8 bases between them. Germline V lookup: CDR1 SGHTA, CDR2 FQGTGA. The CDR3 is 12 amino acids. The data were produced by immunoSEQ multiplex PCR, yet TCRdb's version contains in-frame clones alone and is incomplete. This table has approximately 140,000 clones, less than 90% appearing once. Material for sequencing was peripheral blood. This chain links TRBV7-3 with TRBJ2-3; a weak D match, TRBD1 (5 bases). This TCR came from a human donor in a cohort sampled during active COVID-19. CDR3: CASSQGVDTQYF. The CDR3 nucleotides read TGTGCCAGCAGCCAAGGGGTAGATACGCAGTATTTT.